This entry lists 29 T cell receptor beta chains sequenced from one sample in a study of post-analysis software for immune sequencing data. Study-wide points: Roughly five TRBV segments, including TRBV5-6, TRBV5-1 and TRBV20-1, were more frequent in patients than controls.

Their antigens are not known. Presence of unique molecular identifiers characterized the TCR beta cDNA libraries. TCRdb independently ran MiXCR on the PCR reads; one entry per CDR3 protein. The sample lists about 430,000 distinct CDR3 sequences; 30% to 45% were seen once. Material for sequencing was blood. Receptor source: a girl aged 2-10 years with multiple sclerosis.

For the CDR3, the DNA is TGTGCCAGCAGTTCTCTATCCGCGGGGGGCTACACCTTC. It codes for CASSSLSAGGYTF. The chain employs TRBV28 and TRBJ1-2; unclear D gene. V dropped 4 bases and J dropped 8 bases, with 14 bases sitting between them. The CDR3 has 13 residues. Per the germline V gene, CDR1 is MDHEN and CDR2 is SYDVKM.

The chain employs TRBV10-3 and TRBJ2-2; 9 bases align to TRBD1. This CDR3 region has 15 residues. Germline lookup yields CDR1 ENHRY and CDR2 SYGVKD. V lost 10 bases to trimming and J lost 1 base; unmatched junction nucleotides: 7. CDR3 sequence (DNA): TGTGCCAGCGGACAGGGGCAGGGGAACACCGGGGAGCTGTTTTTT. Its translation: CASGQGQGNTGELFF.

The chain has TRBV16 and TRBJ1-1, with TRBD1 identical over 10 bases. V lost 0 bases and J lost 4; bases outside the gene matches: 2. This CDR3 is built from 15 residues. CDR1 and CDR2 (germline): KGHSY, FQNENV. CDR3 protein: CASSQSRTGGTEAFF. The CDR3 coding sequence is TGTGCCAGCAGCCAATCCCGGACAGGGGGCACTGAAGCTTTCTTT. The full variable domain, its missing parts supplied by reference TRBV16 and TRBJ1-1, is GEEVAQTPKHLVRGEGQKAKLYCAPIKGHSYVFWYQQVLKNEFKFLISFQNENVFDETGMPKERFSAKCLPNSPCSLEIQATKLEDSAVYFCASSQSRTGGTEAFFGQGTRLTVV.

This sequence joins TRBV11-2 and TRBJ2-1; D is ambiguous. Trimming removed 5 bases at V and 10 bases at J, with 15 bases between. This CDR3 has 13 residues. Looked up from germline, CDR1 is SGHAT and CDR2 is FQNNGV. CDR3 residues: CASSLHTLVEQFF. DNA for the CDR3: TGTGCCAGCAGCCTACACACGCTTGTGGAGCAGTTCTTC.

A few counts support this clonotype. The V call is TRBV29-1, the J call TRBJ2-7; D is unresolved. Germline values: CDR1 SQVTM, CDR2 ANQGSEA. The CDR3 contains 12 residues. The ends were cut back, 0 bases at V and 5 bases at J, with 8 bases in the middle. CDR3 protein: CSVEDWKDEQYF. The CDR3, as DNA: TGCAGCGTTGAAGATTGGAAGGACGAGCAGTACTTC.

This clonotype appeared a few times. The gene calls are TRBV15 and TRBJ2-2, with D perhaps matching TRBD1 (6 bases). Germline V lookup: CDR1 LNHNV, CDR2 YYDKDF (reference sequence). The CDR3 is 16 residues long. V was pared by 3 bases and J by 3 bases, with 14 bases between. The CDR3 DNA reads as TGTGCCACCAGCAGTCATGACAGGAGGTACACCGGGGAGCTGTTTTTT. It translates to CATSSHDRRYTGELFF.

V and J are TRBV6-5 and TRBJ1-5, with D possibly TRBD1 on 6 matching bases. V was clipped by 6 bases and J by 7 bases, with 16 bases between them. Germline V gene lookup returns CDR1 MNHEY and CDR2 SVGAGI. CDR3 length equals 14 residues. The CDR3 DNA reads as TGTGCCAGCAGCTCCATGGGGGGCCGACAGCCCCAGCATTTT. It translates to CASSSMGGRQPQHF.

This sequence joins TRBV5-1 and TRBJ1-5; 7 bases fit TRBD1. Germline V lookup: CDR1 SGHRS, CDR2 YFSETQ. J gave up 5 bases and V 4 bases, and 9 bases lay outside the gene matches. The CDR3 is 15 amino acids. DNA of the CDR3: TGCGCCAGCAGCCCAACCGGGACAGTCTATCAGCCCCAGCATTTT. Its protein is CASSPTGTVYQPQHF.

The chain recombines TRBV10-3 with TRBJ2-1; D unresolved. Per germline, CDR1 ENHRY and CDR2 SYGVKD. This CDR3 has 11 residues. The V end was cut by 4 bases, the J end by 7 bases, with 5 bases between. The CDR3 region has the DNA TGTGCCATCAGTGCCCTTAATGAGCAGTTCTTC. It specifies CAISALNEQFF.

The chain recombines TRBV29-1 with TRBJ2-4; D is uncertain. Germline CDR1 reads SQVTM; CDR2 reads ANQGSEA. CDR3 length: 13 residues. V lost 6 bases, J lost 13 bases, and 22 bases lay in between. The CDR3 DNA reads TGCAGCGTAAGACTCCGGGCCTTCGACGTGCAGTACTTC. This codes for CSVRLRAFDVQYF.

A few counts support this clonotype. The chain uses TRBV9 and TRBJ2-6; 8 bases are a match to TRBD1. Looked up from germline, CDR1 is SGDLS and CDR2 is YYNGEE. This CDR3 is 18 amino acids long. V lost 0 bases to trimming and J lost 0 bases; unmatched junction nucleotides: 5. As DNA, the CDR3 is TGTGCCAGCAGCGTAGCTCGACAGGGGCCCTCTGGGGCCAACGTCCTGACTTTC. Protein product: CASSVARQGPSGANVLTF.

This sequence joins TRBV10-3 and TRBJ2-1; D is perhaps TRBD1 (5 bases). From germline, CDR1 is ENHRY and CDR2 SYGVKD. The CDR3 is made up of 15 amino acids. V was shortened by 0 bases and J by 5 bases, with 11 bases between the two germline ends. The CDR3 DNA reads TGTGCCATCAGTGAGTCGGTGACAGCGAACAATGAGCAGTTCTTC. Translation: CAISESVTANNEQFF.

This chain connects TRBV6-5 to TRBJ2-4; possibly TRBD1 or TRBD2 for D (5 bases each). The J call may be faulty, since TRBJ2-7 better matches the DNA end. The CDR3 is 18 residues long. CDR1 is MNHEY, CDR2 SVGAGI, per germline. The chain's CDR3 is CASSYEGRHLAPNYEQYF. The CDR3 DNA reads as TGTGCCAGCAGTTACGAGGGGCGGCATTTGGCCCCCAACTACGAGCAGTACTTC.

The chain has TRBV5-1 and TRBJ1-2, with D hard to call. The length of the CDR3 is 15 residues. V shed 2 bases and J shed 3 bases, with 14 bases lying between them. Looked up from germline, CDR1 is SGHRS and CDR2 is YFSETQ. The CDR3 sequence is CASSFDGTPYYGYTF. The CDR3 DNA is TGCGCCAGCAGCTTTGACGGCACCCCCTACTATGGCTACACCTTC. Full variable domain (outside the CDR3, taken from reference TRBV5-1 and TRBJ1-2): KAGVTQTPRYLIKTRGQQVTLSCSPISGHRSVSWYQQTPGQGLQFLFEYFSETQRNKGNFPGRFSGRQFSNSRSEMNVSTLELGDSALYLCASSFDGTPYYGYTFGSGTRLTVV.

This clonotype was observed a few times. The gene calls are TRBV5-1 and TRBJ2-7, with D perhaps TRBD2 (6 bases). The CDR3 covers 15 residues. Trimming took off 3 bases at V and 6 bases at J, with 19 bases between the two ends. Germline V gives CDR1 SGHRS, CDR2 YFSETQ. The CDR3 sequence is CASSSGDLLGGEQYF. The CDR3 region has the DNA TGCGCCAGCAGCTCCGGGGACCTCCTCGGGGGCGAGCAGTACTTC. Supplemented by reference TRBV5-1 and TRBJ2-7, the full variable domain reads KAGVTQTPRYLIKTRGQQVTLSCSPISGHRSVSWYQQTPGQGLQFLFEYFSETQRNKGNFPGRFSGRQFSNSRSEMNVSTLELGDSALYLCASSSGDLLGGEQYFGPGTRLTVT.

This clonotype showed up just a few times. For the CDR3, the DNA is TGTGCCAGCAGTTCGCCGGGACAGGGAGGGGGTGAGCAGTTCTTC. It encodes CASSSPGQGGGEQFF. V and J are TRBV28 and TRBJ2-1; 9 bases map to TRBD1. Per germline, CDR1 MDHEN and CDR2 SYDVKM. Losses at the gene ends were 4 bases for V and 9 bases for J; bases not matched to a gene: 10. This CDR3 is 15 amino acids long.

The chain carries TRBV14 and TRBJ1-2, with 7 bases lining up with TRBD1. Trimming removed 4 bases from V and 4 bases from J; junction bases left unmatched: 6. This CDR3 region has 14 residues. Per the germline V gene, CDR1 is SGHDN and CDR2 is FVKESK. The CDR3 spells CASSLRRQGYGYTF. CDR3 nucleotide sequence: TGTGCCAGCAGCCTCCGGAGACAGGGCTATGGCTACACCTTC.

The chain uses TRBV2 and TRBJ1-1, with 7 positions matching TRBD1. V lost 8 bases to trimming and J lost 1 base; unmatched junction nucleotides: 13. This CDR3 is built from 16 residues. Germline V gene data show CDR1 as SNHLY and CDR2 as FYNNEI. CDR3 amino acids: CASLTGTFLGNTEAFF. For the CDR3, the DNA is TGTGCCAGCCTGACAGGGACCTTCCTGGGGAACACTGAAGCTTTCTTT.

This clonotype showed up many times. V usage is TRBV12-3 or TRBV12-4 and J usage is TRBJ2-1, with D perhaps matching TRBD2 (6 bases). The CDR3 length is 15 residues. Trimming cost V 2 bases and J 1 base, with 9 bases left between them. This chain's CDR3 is CASSLSGGSYNEQFF. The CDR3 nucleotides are TGTGCCAGCAGTTTATCTGGGGGGTCCTACAATGAGCAGTTCTTC.

The CDR3, as DNA: TGTGCCAGCCAAAAGACAGCCGAGCCCCAGCATTTT. Protein product: CASQKTAEPQHF. The chain employs TRBV12-3 or TRBV12-4 and TRBJ1-5; possibly TRBD1 for D (5 bases). The CDR3 loop spans 12 amino acids. V lost 8 bases and J 8 bases, leaving 13 bases between the germline ends.

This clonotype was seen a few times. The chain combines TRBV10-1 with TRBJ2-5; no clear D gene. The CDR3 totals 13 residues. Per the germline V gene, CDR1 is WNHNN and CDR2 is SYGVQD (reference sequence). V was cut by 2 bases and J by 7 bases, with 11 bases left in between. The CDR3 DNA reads TGCGCCAGCAGTGAGGGGTTCGCCGGGACCCAGTACTTC. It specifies CASSEGFAGTQYF.

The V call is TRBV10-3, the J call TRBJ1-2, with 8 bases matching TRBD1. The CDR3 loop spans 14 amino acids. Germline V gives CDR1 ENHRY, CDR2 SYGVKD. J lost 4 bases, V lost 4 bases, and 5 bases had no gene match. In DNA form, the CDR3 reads TGTGCCATCAGTGGACAGGGGTTTCGCTATGGCTACACCTTC. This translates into CAISGQGFRYGYTF.

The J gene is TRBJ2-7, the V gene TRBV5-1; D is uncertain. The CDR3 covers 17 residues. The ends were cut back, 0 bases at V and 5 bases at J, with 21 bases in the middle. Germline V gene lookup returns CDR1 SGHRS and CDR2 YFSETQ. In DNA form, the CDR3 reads TGCGCCAGCAGCTTGGTCCATCGGGTCAGCTCTTACGACGAGCAGTACTTC. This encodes CASSLVHRVSSYDEQYF.

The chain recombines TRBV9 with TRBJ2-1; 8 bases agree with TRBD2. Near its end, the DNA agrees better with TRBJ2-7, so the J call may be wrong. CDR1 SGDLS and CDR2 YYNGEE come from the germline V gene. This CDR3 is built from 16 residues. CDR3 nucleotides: TGTGCCAGCAGCGTAGCGGGGACTAGTTCCTACAATGAGCAGTACTTC. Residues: CASSVAGTSSYNEQYF.

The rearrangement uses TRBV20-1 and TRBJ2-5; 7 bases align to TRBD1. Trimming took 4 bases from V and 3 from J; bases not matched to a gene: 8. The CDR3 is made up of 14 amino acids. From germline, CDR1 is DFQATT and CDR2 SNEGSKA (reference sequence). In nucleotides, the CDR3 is TGCAGTGCTACATTCCGGGACAGAAAAGAGACCCAGTACTTC. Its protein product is CSATFRDRKETQYF.

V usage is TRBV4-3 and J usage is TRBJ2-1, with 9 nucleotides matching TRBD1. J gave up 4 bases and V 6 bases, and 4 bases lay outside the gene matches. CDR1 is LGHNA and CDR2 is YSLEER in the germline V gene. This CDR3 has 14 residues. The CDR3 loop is CASRLDRGYNEQFF. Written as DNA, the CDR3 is TGCGCCAGCAGGCTGGACAGGGGTTACAATGAGCAGTTCTTC.

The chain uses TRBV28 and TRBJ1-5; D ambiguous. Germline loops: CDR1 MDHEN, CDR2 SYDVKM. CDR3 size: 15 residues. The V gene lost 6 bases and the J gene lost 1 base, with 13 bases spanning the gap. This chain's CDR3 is CASRPGWRSNQPQHF. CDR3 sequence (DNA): TGTGCCAGCAGACCCGGGTGGCGGAGCAATCAGCCCCAGCATTTT.

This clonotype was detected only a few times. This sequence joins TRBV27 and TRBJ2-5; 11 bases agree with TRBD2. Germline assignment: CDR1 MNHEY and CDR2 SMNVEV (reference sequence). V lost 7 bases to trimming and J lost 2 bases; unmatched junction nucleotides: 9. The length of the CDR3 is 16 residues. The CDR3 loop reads CASTPMTSGVQETQYF. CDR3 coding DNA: TGTGCCAGCACCCCAATGACTAGCGGGGTACAAGAGACCCAGTACTTC.

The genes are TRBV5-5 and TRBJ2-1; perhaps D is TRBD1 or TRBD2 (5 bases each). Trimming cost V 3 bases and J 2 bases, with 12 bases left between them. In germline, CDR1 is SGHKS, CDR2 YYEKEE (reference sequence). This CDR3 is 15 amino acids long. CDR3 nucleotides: TGTGCCAGCAGCTGGGGACCGGGTACCTACAATGAGCAGTTCTTC. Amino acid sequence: CASSWGPGTYNEQFF.